This T cell receptor beta chain was found in a study of T cell responses to AZD1222 COVID-19 vaccine. Sequencing used immunoSEQ multiplex PCR; TCRdb keeps in-frame clones, though not all of them. The data contain roughly 150,000 clones, about 93% of them singletons. Trimming removed 5 bases from V and 5 bases from J, with 13 bases in between. The length of the CDR3 is 13 residues. Sequenced material: peripheral blood, taken 28 days after the second AZD1222 dose. This receptor was obtained from an adult who received the AZD1222 COVID-19 vaccine. V is TRBV12-3 or TRBV12-4 and J is TRBJ2-7; D is perhaps TRBD1 (5 bases). CDR3 bases: TGTGCCAGCAGTCTTCTACAGGTCCACGAGCAGTACTTC. The encoded protein is CASSLLQVHEQYF.